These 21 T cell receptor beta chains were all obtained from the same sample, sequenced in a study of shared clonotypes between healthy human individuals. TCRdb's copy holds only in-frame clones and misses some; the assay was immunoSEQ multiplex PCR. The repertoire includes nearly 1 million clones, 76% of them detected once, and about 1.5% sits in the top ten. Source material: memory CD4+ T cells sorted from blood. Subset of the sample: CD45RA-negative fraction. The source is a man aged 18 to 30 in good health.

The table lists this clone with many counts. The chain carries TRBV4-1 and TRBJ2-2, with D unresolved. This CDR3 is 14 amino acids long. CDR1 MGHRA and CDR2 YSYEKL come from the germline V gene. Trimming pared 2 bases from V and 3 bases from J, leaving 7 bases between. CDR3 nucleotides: TGCGCCAGCAGCCAAAACGGGTACACCGGGGAGCTGTTTTTT. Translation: CASSQNGYTGELFF.

The CDR3 DNA sequence: TGTGCCAGCTCCCCAGGACAGGGGGGGTCTTTCTTT. Translating it yields CASSPGQGGSFF. The rearrangement uses TRBV18 and TRBJ1-1; TRBD1 aligns across 10 bases. CDR3 length: 12 residues. The V gene's germline CDR1 is KGHSH and CDR2 LQKENI. The V segment lost 6 bases and the J segment 12 bases; nucleotides outside the gene matches: 7.

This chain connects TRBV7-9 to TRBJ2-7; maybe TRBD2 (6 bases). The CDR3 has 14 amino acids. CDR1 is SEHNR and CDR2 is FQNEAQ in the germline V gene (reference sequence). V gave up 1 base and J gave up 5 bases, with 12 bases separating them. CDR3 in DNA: TGTGCCAGCAGCTTAGGGGGGGATCTAAACGAGCAGTACTTC. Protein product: CASSLGGDLNEQYF.

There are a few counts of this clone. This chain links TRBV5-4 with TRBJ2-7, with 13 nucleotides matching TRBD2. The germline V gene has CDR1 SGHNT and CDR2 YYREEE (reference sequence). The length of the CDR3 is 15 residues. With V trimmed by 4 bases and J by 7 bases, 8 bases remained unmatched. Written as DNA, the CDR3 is TGTGCCAGCAGCCTTGGGACTAGCGGGGTGCGAGAGCAGTACTTC. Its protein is CASSLGTSGVREQYF.

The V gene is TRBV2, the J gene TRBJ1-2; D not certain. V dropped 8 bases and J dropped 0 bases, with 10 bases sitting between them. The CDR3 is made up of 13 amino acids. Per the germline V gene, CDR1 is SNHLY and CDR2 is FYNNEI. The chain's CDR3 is CASLEGTNYGYTF. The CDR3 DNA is TGTGCCAGCCTGGAGGGAACTAACTATGGCTACACCTTC.

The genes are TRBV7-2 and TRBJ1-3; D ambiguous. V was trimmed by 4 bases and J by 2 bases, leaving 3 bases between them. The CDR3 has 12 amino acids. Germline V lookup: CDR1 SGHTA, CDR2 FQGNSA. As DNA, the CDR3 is TGTGCCAGCAGCTCCCCTGGAAACACCATATATTTT. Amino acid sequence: CASSSPGNTIYF.

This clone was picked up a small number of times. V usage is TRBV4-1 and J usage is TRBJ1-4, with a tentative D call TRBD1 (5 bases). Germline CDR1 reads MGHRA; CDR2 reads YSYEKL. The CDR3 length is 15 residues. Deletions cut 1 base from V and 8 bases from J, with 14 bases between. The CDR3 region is CASSQAGPWREKLFF. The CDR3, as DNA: TGCGCCAGCAGCCAAGCGGGGCCCTGGAGGGAAAAACTGTTTTTT.

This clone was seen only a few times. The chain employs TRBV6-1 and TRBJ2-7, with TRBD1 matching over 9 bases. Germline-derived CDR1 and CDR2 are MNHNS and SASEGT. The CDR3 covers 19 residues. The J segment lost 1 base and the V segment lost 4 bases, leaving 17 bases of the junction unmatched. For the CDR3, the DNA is TGTGCCAGCAGTGGGGACAGGGCAGGGGCATACTCTAGTTCCTACGAGCAGTACTTC. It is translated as CASSGDRAGAYSSSYEQYF.

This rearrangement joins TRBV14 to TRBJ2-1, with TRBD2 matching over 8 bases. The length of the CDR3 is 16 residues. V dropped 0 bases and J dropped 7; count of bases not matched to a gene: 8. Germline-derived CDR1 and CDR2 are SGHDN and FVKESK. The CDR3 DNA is TGTGCCAGCAGCCAAGATGGAGCGGGAGTCAGGAATGAGCAGTTCTTC. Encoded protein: CASSQDGAGVRNEQFF.

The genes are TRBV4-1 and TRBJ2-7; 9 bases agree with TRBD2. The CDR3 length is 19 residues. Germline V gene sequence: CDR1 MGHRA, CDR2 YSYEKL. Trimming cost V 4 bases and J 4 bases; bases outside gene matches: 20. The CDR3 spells CASSPGAITASGTSYEQYF. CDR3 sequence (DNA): TGCGCCAGCAGCCCTGGGGCTATAACCGCTAGCGGGACCTCATACGAGCAGTACTTC.

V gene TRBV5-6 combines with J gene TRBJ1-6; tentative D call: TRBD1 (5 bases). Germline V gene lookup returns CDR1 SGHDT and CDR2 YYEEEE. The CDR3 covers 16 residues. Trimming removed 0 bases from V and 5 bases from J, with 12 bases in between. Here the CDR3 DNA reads TGTGCCAGCAGCTTGGGTCCAGGGCGGGATAATTCACCCCTCCACTTT. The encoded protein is CASSLGPGRDNSPLHF. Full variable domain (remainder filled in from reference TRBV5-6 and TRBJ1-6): DAGVTQSPTHLIKTRGQQVTLRCSPKSGHDTVSWYQQALGQGPQFIFQYYEEEERQRGNFPDRFSGHQFPNYSSELNVNALLLGDSALYLCASSLGPGRDNSPLHFGNGTRLTVT.

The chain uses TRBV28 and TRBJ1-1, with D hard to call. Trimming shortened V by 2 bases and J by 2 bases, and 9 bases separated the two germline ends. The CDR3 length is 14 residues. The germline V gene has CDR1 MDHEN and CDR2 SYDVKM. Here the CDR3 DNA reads TGTGCCAGCAGTTTACCCAAGCTTAACACTGAAGCTTTCTTT. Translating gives CASSLPKLNTEAFF. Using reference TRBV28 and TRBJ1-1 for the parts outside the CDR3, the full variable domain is DVKVTQSSRYLVKRTGEKVFLECVQDMDHENMFWYRQDPGLGLRLIYFSYDVKMKEKGDIPEGYSVSREKKERFSLILESASTNQTSMYLCASSLPKLNTEAFFGQGTRLTVV.

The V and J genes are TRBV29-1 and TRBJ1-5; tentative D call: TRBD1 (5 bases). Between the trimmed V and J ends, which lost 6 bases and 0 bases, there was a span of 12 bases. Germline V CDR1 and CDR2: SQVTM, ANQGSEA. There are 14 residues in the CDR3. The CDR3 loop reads CSVWDFASNQPQHF. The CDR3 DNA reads TGCAGCGTGTGGGACTTCGCTAGCAATCAGCCCCAGCATTTT.

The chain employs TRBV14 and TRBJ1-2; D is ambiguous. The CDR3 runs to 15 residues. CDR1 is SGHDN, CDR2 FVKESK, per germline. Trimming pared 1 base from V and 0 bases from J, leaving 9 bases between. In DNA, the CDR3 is TGTGCCAGCAGCCAAGGGCACAGTGCTAACTATGGCTACACCTTC. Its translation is CASSQGHSANYGYTF.

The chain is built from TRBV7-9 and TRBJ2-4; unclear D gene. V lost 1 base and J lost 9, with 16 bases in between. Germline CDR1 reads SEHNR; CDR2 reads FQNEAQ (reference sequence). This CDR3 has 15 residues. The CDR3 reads CASSLGSSDNGIQYF. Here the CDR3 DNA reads TGTGCCAGCAGCTTAGGTTCCAGCGACAACGGCATTCAGTACTTC.

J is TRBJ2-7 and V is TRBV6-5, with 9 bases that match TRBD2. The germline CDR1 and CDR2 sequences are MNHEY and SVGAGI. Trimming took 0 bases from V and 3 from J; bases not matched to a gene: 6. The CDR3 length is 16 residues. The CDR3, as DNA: TGTGCCAGCAGTTACTCGATGCTAGCGGGATTCTACGAGCAGTACTTC. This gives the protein CASSYSMLAGFYEQYF.

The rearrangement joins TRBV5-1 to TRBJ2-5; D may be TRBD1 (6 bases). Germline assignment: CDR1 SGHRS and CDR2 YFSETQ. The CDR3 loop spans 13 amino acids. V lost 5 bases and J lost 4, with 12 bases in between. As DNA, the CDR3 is TGCGCCAGCAGTGAAACAGGGAGAGAGACCCAGTACTTC. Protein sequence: CASSETGRETQYF.

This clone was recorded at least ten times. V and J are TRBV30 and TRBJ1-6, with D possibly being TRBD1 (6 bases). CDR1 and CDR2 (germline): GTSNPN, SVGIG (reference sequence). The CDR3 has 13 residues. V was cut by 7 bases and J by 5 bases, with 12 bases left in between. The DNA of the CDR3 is TGTGCCTCCTCCCCAGGGGATAATTCACCCCTCCACTTT. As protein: CASSPGDNSPLHF.

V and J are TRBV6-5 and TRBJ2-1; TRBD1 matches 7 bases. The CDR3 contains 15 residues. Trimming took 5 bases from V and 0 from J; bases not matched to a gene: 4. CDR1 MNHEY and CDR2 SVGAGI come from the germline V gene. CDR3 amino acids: CASSPRDSSYNEQFF. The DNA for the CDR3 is TGTGCCAGCAGTCCCCGGGACAGCTCCTACAATGAGCAGTTCTTC.

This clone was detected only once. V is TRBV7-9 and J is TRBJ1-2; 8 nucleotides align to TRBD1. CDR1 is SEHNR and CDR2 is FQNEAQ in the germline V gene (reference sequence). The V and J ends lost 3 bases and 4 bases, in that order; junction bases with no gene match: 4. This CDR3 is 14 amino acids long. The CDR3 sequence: CASSFAGGVYGYTF. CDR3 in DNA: TGTGCCAGCAGCTTTGCAGGGGGCGTCTATGGCTACACCTTC.

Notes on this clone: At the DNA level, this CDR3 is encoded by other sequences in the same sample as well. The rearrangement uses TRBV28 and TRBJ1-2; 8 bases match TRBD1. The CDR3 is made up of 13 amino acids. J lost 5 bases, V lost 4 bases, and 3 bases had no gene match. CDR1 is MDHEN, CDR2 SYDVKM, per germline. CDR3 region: CASSSDRGYGYTF. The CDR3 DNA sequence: TGTGCCAGCAGTTCTGACAGGGGTTATGGCTACACCTTC.